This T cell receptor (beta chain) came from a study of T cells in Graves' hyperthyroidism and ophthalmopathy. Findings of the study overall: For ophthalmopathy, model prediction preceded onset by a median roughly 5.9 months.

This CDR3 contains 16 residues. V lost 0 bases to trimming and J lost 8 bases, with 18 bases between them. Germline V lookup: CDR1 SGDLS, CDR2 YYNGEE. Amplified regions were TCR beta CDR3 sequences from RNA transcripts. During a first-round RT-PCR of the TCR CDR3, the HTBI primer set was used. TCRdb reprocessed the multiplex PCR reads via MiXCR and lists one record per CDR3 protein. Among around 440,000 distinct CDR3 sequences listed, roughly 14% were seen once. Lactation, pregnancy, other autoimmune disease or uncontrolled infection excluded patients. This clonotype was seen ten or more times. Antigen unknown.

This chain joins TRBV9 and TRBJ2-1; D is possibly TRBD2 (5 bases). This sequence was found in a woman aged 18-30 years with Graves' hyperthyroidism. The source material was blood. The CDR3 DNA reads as TGTGCCAGCAGCGTAGGCGTTATGGTGGCGGGCGATGAGCAGTTCTTC. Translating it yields CASSVGVMVAGDEQFF. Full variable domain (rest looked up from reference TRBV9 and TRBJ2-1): DSGVTQTPKHLITATGQRVTLRCSPRSGDLSVYWYQQSLDQGLQFLIQYYNGEERAKGNILERFSAQQFPDLHSELNLSSLELGDSALYFCASSVGVMVAGDEQFFGPGTRLTVL.